This record looks at one T cell receptor beta chain sequence and its context. This clonotype was seen a handful of times. The specificity of this receptor is unknown. The sample holds no much larger clone one base away, and base qualities are not on file. The method was PCR. The run used a NextSeq 500. Preparation of bulk TCR libraries followed a previously described approach, with the TCR primers listed in Table S5. Purification of total RNA was performed with the Qiagen AllPrep DNA/RNA kit. Before analysis, reads from multiple sequencing runs of the same library were pooled. The authors' pipeline ran thus. Reads were retained only if an exact TCR constant sequence was present, and the retained reads were trimmed to 150 nt and grouped according to their 12-nt molecular barcodes. Reads within each barcode group were sub-clustered using a 15% Levenshtein threshold, and quality-weighted consensus sequences were constructed for each RNA molecule. Non-functional sequences were discarded, and so were lower-count sequences lying one edit away from another sequence. Based on fitting two negative binomial distributions, any barcode sub-cluster with under 20% of the maximum read count was discarded. TCRdb reworked the public reads: Q25 trimming with fastp, MiXCR clone assembly, productive beta chains retained. One record per CDR3 amino acid sequence lists the most common genes and DNA. TCRdb's processing, not the authors', yielded these V and J calls. The sample has over 100,000 distinct CDR3 sequences on record, under 40% of them singletons. The top ten hold roughly 10% of the sample.

The record originates from a study of molecular identifiers for immune sequencing clone quantification (dated by TCRdb to between 2018 and 2020). Looking at the study overall: In a replicate experiment, RNA from roughly 18,000 or 92,000 naive CD8 T cells was split into five aliquots, four of which were sequenced. The study was a methods study using CD8 T cells to benchmark molecular-identifier clustering-based TCR repertoire sequencing (MIDCIRS) and TCR RNA copy counting.

Overall study outcomes, separate from this receptor: The sizes of highly expanded clones could end up underestimated when identical TCR molecules share a barcode. When barcode sub-clustering was not used, chimeric consensus sequences inflated TCR diversity, with chimeras reaching as high as 47%. In CMV-specific effector cells, over 99% of molecules were held by clones above 20 RNA copies, whereas under 1% of molecules were held by such clones in naive cells. Spiked-in Jurkat TCR RNA equal to a single cell's worth was reported to be detectable even within 1,200,000 naive CD8 T cells. Modeling estimated about three recovered TCR RNA copies per cell, compared with about ten by digital PCR, which implies roughly 30% capture efficiency. The naive libraries included spiked-in Jurkat TCR RNA (fewer than eleven copies' worth), and this RNA is not part of the donor repertoire.

Libraries of naive CD8 T cells were built from anywhere between about 20,000 and 1,000,000 sorted cells, with 10%, 30% or 50% of the purified RNA used. On a BD FACSAria II, naive CD8 T cells were FACS-sorted as CD8+CD4-CCR7+CD45RA+ and collected into RLT Plus buffer. To test detection sensitivity, Jurkat RNA equivalent to approximately nine TCR copies was spiked into samples of roughly 17,000-1,000,000 naive CD8 T cells. Enrichment of CD8 T cells was done with RosetteSep CD8+ T Cell Enrichment Cocktail plus Ficoll-Paque, and ACK red cell lysis came afterward. This TCR was sampled from a human donor in good health. Some libraries in this study had Jurkat cell RNA spiked in. The sample was naive CD8+ T cells from blood, with Jurkat cell RNA spiked in. In the paper's terms, the cell subset or site label means: FACS-sorted CD8+CD4-CCR7+CD45RA+ naive T cells.

The CDR3 protein is CATRVVESSYEQYF. In nucleotides, the sequence is TGTGCCACCCGGGTAGTGGAGAGCTCCTACGAGCAGTACTTC. The sequence is built from TRBV28 and TRBJ2-7; the D segment cannot be called with confidence. Looking up the germline V gene yields CDR1 MDHEN and CDR2 SYDVKM. V was cut back by 10 bases and J by 0 bases, leaving a gap of 16 bases between them. Taken from cysteine to phenylalanine, the CDR3 has 14 residues. Of all the DNA, just the CDR3 is kept, 42 bases in frame from base 1. Where the CDR3 stops, the reference TRBV28 and TRBJ2-7 genes take over; the full variable domain is DVKVTQSSRYLVKRTGEKVFLECVQDMDHENMFWYRQDPGLGLRLIYFSYDVKMKEKGDIPEGYSVSREKKERFSLILESASTNQTSMYLCATRVVESSYEQYFGPGTRLTVT.